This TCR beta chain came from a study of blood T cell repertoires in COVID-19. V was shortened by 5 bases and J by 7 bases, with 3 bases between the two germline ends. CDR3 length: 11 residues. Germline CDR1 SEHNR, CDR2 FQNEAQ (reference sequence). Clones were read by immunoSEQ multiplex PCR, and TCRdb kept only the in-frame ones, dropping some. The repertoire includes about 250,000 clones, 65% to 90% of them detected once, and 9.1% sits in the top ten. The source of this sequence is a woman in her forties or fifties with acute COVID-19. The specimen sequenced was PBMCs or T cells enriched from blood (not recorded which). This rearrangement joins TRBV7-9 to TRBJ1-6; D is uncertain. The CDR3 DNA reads TGTGCCAGCAGCCTAAATTCACCCCTCCACTTT. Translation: CASSLNSPLHF.